Presented here are 28 T cell receptor beta chains from one specimen sequenced in a study of blood T cell repertoires in COVID-19. This table comes from immunoSEQ multiplex PCR, and its TCRdb copy is limited to in-frame clones, with some not included. The table records roughly 180,000 clones, about nine tenths of them present only once. Sequencing was carried out using peripheral blood. The receptor set was obtained from a woman aged 30 to 39 with acute or convalescent COVID-19.

This clone has a single count. The junction shows a germline mismatch at one end, possibly a read error. This chain uses TRBV6-1 with TRBJ1-2, with D unclear. Germline V gene sequence: CDR1 MNHNS, CDR2 SASEGT. This CDR3 spans 12 amino acids. The CDR3 sequence is CASREVGSGYTF. CDR3 DNA: TGTGCCAGCCGTGAGGTAGGGAGTGGCTACACCTTC.

The rearrangement joins TRBV9 to TRBJ2-5; TRBD2 agrees at 7 bases. Losses at the gene ends were 4 bases for V and 2 bases for J; bases not matched to a gene: 5. The V gene's germline CDR1 is SGDLS and CDR2 YYNGEE. CDR3 length: 14 amino acids. CDR3 loop: CASSPTGGQETQYF. CDR3 sequence (DNA): TGTGCCAGCAGCCCGACGGGGGGACAAGAGACCCAGTACTTC.

The chain joins TRBV5-1 to TRBJ2-5; weak D call: TRBD1 (6 bases). V was cut by 4 bases and J by 2 bases, with 12 bases left in between. CDR1 and CDR2 from the germline V gene are SGHRS and YFSETQ. This CDR3 has 14 residues. Here the CDR3 DNA reads TGCGCCAGCAGCCCCGGGACAATACAAGAGACCCAGTACTTC. Translated, it gives CASSPGTIQETQYF.

The chain couples TRBV3-1 (or the pseudogene TRBV3-2) to TRBJ1-2, with no clear D. CDR1 is LGHDT, CDR2 YNNKEL, per germline (reference sequence). V shed 5 bases and J shed 1 base, with 14 bases lying between them. The CDR3 spans 15 residues. This chain's CDR3 is CASSSHSGSNYGYTF. The CDR3 DNA reads as TGTGCCAGCAGCTCACATTCGGGTAGTAACTATGGCTACACCTTC.

This clone has only a few counts. The chain links TRBV15 to TRBJ2-1; D ambiguous. This CDR3 contains 15 residues. The V end lost 0 bases, the J end lost 10 bases, and 16 bases lay between the germline ends. Per the germline V gene, CDR1 is LNHNV and CDR2 is YYDKDF (reference sequence). The CDR3 coding sequence is TGTGCCACCAGCAGAGATCGGAGCCGTCCTCAAGAGCAGTTCTTC. Amino acid sequence: CATSRDRSRPQEQFF. The complete variable domain, with remaining parts taken from reference TRBV15 and TRBJ2-1, reads DAMVIQNPRYQVTQFGKPVTLSCSQTLNHNVMYWYQQKSSQAPKLLFHYYDKDFNNEADTPDNFQSRRPNTSFCFLDIRSPGLGDTAMYLCATSRDRSRPQEQFFGPGTRLTVL.

This sequence joins TRBV2 and TRBJ1-1; D is undetermined. This CDR3 contains 14 residues. Trimming cost V 6 bases and J 5 bases, with 16 bases left between them. CDR1 is SNHLY, CDR2 FYNNEI, per germline. The CDR3 sequence: CASSVTGAWTEAFF. Written as DNA, the CDR3 is TGTGCCAGCAGCGTAACTGGAGCTTGGACTGAAGCTTTCTTT.

The V and J genes are TRBV30 and TRBJ2-3; D is uncertain. Looked up from germline, CDR1 is GTSNPN and CDR2 is SVGIG (reference sequence). Trimming stripped 7 bases from V and 1 base from J, with 12 bases between. CDR3 length: 13 residues. The CDR3 loop reads CASEMGGTDTQYF. The CDR3 nucleotides read TGTGCCTCGGAGATGGGTGGCACAGATACGCAGTATTTT.

The rearrangement joins TRBV2 to TRBJ2-1; 14 positions match TRBD2. Per germline, CDR1 SNHLY and CDR2 FYNNEI. The CDR3 covers 13 residues. The ends lost 10 bases at V and 8 bases at J; junction bases unmatched: 4. CDR3 loop: CATPGLAGDEQFF. CDR3 DNA sequence: TGTGCCACACCGGGACTAGCGGGAGATGAGCAGTTCTTC. Using reference TRBV2 and TRBJ2-1 for the parts outside the CDR3, the full variable domain is EPEVTQTPSHQVTQMGQEVILRCVPISNHLYFYWYRQILGQKVEFLVSFYNNEISEKSEIFDDQFSVERPDGSNFTLKIRSTKLEDSAMYFCATPGLAGDEQFFGPGTRLTVL.

The V call is TRBV10-3, the J call TRBJ2-7; 12 positions match TRBD2. This CDR3 has 15 residues. Germline lookup yields CDR1 ENHRY and CDR2 SYGVKD. The J segment lost 5 bases and the V segment lost 1 base, leaving 3 bases of the junction unmatched. The CDR3 DNA follows: TGTGCCATCAGTGAGTGGTCTAGCGGGAGGGACGAGCAGTACTTC. Amino acids: CAISEWSSGRDEQYF.

The chain joins TRBV11-3 to TRBJ2-3; 10 bases are a match to TRBD1. This CDR3 spans 15 amino acids. The V segment lost 4 bases and the J segment 2 bases; nucleotides outside the gene matches: 3. Germline-derived CDR1 and CDR2 are SGHNT and YENEEA. The CDR3 DNA reads TGTGCCAGCAGCTCGGGACAGGGGCCCACAGATACGCAGTATTTT. Translated, it gives CASSSGQGPTDTQYF.

The genes are TRBV7-9 and TRBJ2-5, with 8 bases that match TRBD1. Germline assignment: CDR1 SEHNR and CDR2 FQNEAQ (reference sequence). There are 14 residues in the CDR3. Trimming removed 2 bases from V and 5 bases from J; junction bases left unmatched: 4. CDR3 region: CASSLQGASETQYF. CDR3 in DNA: TGTGCCAGCAGCTTACAGGGGGCGTCGGAGACCCAGTACTTC.

The chain employs TRBV11-3 and TRBJ2-2; 9 bases line up with TRBD2. Unmatched junction bases numbered 5, after V lost 4 bases and J lost 5 bases. CDR1 and CDR2 from the germline V gene are SGHNT and YENEEA. The CDR3 totals 15 residues. CDR3 region: CASSSTSGITGELFF. The DNA of the CDR3 is TGTGCCAGCAGCTCGACTAGCGGAATAACCGGGGAGCTGTTTTTT.

The chain has TRBV2 and TRBJ1-3, with D possibly matching TRBD1 (5 bases). V was trimmed by 6 bases and J by 4 bases, leaving 13 bases between them. The CDR3 is made up of 14 amino acids. Germline V gene data show CDR1 as SNHLY and CDR2 as FYNNEI. CDR3 amino acids: CASREQDIGNTIYF. The CDR3 nucleotides read TGTGCCAGCAGGGAACAGGACATCGGAAACACCATATATTTT.

This clone showed up just a few times. J is TRBJ2-3 and V is TRBV2; D might be TRBD2 (6 bases). CDR3 length: 13 amino acids. Germline V gene lookup returns CDR1 SNHLY and CDR2 FYNNEI. The V and J ends lost 8 bases and 2 bases respectively, with 11 bases between them. CDR3 amino acids: CASQRALTDTQYF. DNA of the CDR3: TGTGCCAGCCAGCGGGCTCTCACAGATACGCAGTATTTT.

Comment on this clone: The sample carries other DNA sequences with the same CDR3. This rearrangement joins TRBV5-1 to TRBJ1-4, with D maybe TRBD1 (5 bases). This CDR3 has 14 amino acids. Trimming took off 1 base at V and 5 bases at J, with 9 bases between the two ends. Germline V gene lookup returns CDR1 SGHRS and CDR2 YFSETQ. The CDR3 spells CASSLTGRNEKLFF. The CDR3 coding sequence is TGCGCCAGCAGCTTGACAGGTAGAAATGAAAAACTGTTTTTT.

J is TRBJ2-7 and V is TRBV6-1; a possible D gene is TRBD2 (6 bases). The germline V gene encodes CDR1 MNHNS and CDR2 SASEGT. This CDR3 is built from 14 residues. V lost 1 base and J 0 bases, leaving 7 bases between the germline ends. CDR3: CASSEVAASYEQYF. As DNA, the CDR3 is TGTGCCAGCAGTGAAGTAGCGGCCTCCTACGAGCAGTACTTC.

The chain carries TRBV2 and TRBJ1-2; TRBD1 matches at 9 bases. The CDR3 contains 15 residues. The V and J ends lost 0 bases and 8 bases, in that order; junction bases with no gene match: 7. Germline CDR1 is SNHLY and CDR2 is FYNNEI. As DNA, the CDR3 is TGTGCCAGCAGTGAAGCGCTACAGGGGGCGTTGGGCTACACCTTC. It specifies CASSEALQGALGYTF. Drawing the rest from reference TRBV2 and TRBJ1-2, the complete variable domain is EPEVTQTPSHQVTQMGQEVILRCVPISNHLYFYWYRQILGQKVEFLVSFYNNEISEKSEIFDDQFSVERPDGSNFTLKIRSTKLEDSAMYFCASSEALQGALGYTFGSGTRLTVV.

V is TRBV7-9 and J is TRBJ2-7; D remains ambiguous. Trimming left V 6 bases short and J 0 bases short, with 6 bases between. Germline V gives CDR1 SEHNR, CDR2 FQNEAQ (reference sequence). The CDR3 spans 12 residues. Here the CDR3 reads CASSPVSYEQYF. As DNA, the CDR3 is TGTGCCAGCAGTCCAGTCTCCTACGAGCAGTACTTC.

The rearrangement joins TRBV11-2 to TRBJ2-1; 8 positions agree with TRBD2. The CDR3 covers 19 residues. Per germline, CDR1 SGHAT and CDR2 FQNNGV. V shed 1 base and J 4 bases; nucleotides not matched to a gene: 15. In nucleotides, the CDR3 is TGTGCCAGCAGCTTAGTACCCCCGGTTGCGGGAGGCCTATACAATGAGCAGTTCTTC. Protein sequence: CASSLVPPVAGGLYNEQFF.

DNA of the CDR3: TGTGCCACCAGTGATCCATTTCCGGGAGGGACCCACAATGAGCAGTTCTTC. It encodes CATSDPFPGGTHNEQFF. The chain carries TRBV24-1 and TRBJ2-1, with TRBD2 identical over 8 bases. Germline V lookup: CDR1 KGHDR, CDR2 SFDVKD. With 3 bases clipped from V and 5 bases from J, the junction kept 11 bases outside the gene matches. This CDR3 comprises 17 residues.

The J gene is TRBJ1-1, the V gene TRBV5-6; D possibly corresponds to TRBD1 (5 bases). Germline V lookup: CDR1 SGHDT, CDR2 YYEEEE. This CDR3 comprises 13 residues. V gave up 2 bases and J gave up 3 bases, with 8 bases separating them. CDR3 in amino acids: CASSFGGDTEAFF. CDR3 DNA sequence: TGTGCCAGCAGCTTTGGGGGGGACACTGAAGCTTTCTTT.

This chain links TRBV7-9 with TRBJ2-1, with TRBD2 matching 7 bases. Germline CDR1 reads SEHNR; CDR2 reads FQNEAQ (reference sequence). This CDR3 has 12 amino acids. V shed 3 bases and J 8 bases; nucleotides not matched to a gene: 1. The CDR3 bases are TGTGCCAGCAGCTTTAGCGGGCATGAGCAGTTCTTC. Translation gives CASSFSGHEQFF. Full variable domain (remainder filled in from reference TRBV7-9 and TRBJ2-1): DTGVSQNPRHKITKRGQNVTFRCDPISEHNRLYWYRQTLGQGPEFLTYFQNEAQLEKSRLLSDRFSAERPKGSFSTLEIQRTEQGDSAMYLCASSFSGHEQFFGPGTRLTVL.

This clone was picked up a small number of times. V gene TRBV6-5 combines with J gene TRBJ2-1, with D uncertain. Per germline, CDR1 MNHEY and CDR2 SVGAGI. This CDR3 spans 15 amino acids. Trimming stripped 4 bases from V and 2 bases from J, with 12 bases between. CDR3 nucleotides: TGTGCCAGCAGTTCCCGACTGAAGACCTACAATGAGCAGTTCTTC. Translating gives CASSSRLKTYNEQFF.

This clone was picked up a small number of times. This chain connects TRBV7-9 to TRBJ1-1; tentative D call: TRBD1 (5 bases). V lost 3 bases, J lost 9 bases, and 17 bases lay in between. The germline V gene encodes CDR1 SEHNR and CDR2 FQNEAQ (reference sequence). The CDR3 totals 14 residues. This chain's CDR3 is CASSLSDRDGKAFF. CDR3 nucleotide sequence: TGTGCCAGCAGCTTGTCCGACAGAGATGGGAAAGCTTTCTTT.

The count of this clone is one. The CDR3 region has the DNA TGTGCCAGCAGCTTAGCGCAGGGAACAGATACGCAGTATTTT. This encodes CASSLAQGTDTQYF. V gene TRBV7-9 combines with J gene TRBJ2-3; tentatively, D is TRBD1 (5 bases). The V end was cut by 0 bases, the J end by 3 bases, with 7 bases between. CDR3 length: 14 amino acids. CDR1 is SEHNR, CDR2 FQNEAQ, per germline (reference sequence). The full variable domain, in which reference TRBV7-9 and TRBJ2-3 provide the parts outside the CDR3, is DTGVSQNPRHKITKRGQNVTFRCDPISEHNRLYWYRQTLGQGPEFLTYFQNEAQLEKSRLLSDRFSAERPKGSFSTLEIQRTEQGDSAMYLCASSLAQGTDTQYFGPGTRLTVL.

The chain uses TRBV11-3 and TRBJ1-5; TRBD1 matches at 9 bases. Germline loops: CDR1 SGHNT, CDR2 YENEEA. The J segment lost 2 bases and the V segment lost 4 bases, leaving 6 bases of the junction unmatched. This CDR3 spans 16 amino acids. The chain's CDR3 is CASSYWTGVGNQPQHF. CDR3 DNA: TGTGCCAGCAGCTACTGGACAGGGGTTGGCAATCAGCCCCAGCATTTT.

V and J are TRBV7-2 and TRBJ2-1, with 9 bases identical to TRBD1. The CDR3 consists of 15 residues. Germline values: CDR1 SGHTA, CDR2 FQGNSA. The trim removed 4 bases at V and 15 bases at J, leaving 16 bases unmatched. This CDR3 is CASSSLRDRADRTFF. For the CDR3, the DNA is TGTGCCAGCAGCTCGTTGAGGGACAGGGCAGACAGAACGTTCTTC.

V is TRBV5-6 and J is TRBJ1-5, with a tentative D call TRBD1 (6 bases). Trimming stripped 0 bases from V and 7 bases from J, with 8 bases between. The V gene's germline CDR1 is SGHDT and CDR2 YYEEEE. The CDR3 loop spans 13 amino acids. CDR3 sequence reads: CASSLATGQPQHF. CDR3 nucleotides: TGTGCCAGCAGCTTGGCCACAGGGCAGCCCCAGCATTTT.